These 10 T cell receptor beta chains originate from one sample sequenced in a study of shared clonotypes between healthy human individuals. The data were produced by immunoSEQ multiplex PCR, yet TCRdb's version contains in-frame clones alone and is incomplete. This sample has around 2,000,000 clones, with approximately 95% found just once. Naive CD8 cells were CD45RO-negative, positively selected for CCR7, excluding terminally differentiated effector memory CD45RA+ cells. Material for sequencing was naive CD8+ T cells sorted from blood. These receptors were taken from a man younger than 30 in good health.

The chain employs TRBV9 and TRBJ2-7; possibly TRBD1 for D (5 bases). V lost 1 base, J lost 6 bases, and 8 bases lay in between. Per the germline V gene, CDR1 is SGDLS and CDR2 is YYNGEE. This CDR3 comprises 12 residues. The CDR3 DNA is TGTGCCAGCAGCGTACAGGGATCCGAGCAGTACTTC. It codes for CASSVQGSEQYF.

On this clone itself: Other nucleotide sequences from this sample produce the same CDR3. The chain employs TRBV30 and TRBJ1-5, with TRBD1 as a possible D gene (5 bases). V lost 7 bases and J lost 0, with 13 bases in between. The CDR3 is made up of 14 amino acids. The V gene's germline CDR1 is GTSNPN and CDR2 SVGIG (reference sequence). This chain's CDR3 is CAFGGENSNQPQHF. DNA for the CDR3: TGTGCCTTTGGGGGGGAAAATAGCAATCAGCCCCAGCATTTT.

Comment on this clone: At the DNA level, this CDR3 is encoded by other sequences in the same sample as well. The V gene is TRBV9, the J gene TRBJ2-5; possible D gene TRBD2, 6 bases. Germline V lookup: CDR1 SGDLS, CDR2 YYNGEE. Trimming left V 2 bases short and J 1 base short, with 9 bases between. This CDR3 region has 14 residues. As DNA, the CDR3 is TGTGCCAGCAGCGTGGGGGGAAGCCAAGAGACCCAGTACTTC. Encoded protein: CASSVGGSQETQYF.

The chain is built from TRBV7-2 and TRBJ2-7; 8 bases line up with TRBD2. The V and J ends lost 3 bases and 0 bases, in that order; junction bases with no gene match: 13. This CDR3 contains 18 residues. Germline CDR1 SGHTA, CDR2 FQGNSA. The CDR3 here is CASSFRGDTSGGSYEQYF. As DNA, the CDR3 is TGTGCCAGCAGCTTTAGGGGGGACACTAGCGGAGGCTCCTACGAGCAGTACTTC.

About this clone: The same CDR3 is also encoded by other DNA sequences in this sample. This sequence joins TRBV5-1 and TRBJ2-7; maybe TRBD2 (7 bases). This CDR3 comprises 14 residues. The V and J ends lost 2 bases and 2 bases respectively, with 11 bases between them. Germline V gene sequence: CDR1 SGHRS, CDR2 YFSETQ. DNA of the CDR3: TGCGCCAGCAGCTTACAGGGAGGGGCCTACGAGCAGTACTTC. Its translation is CASSLQGGAYEQYF. The variable domain in full, completed from reference TRBV5-1 and TRBJ2-7, reads KAGVTQTPRYLIKTRGQQVTLSCSPISGHRSVSWYQQTPGQGLQFLFEYFSETQRNKGNFPGRFSGRQFSNSRSEMNVSTLELGDSALYLCASSLQGGAYEQYFGPGTRLTVT.

This clone was seen just once. J is TRBJ1-1 and V is TRBV27; D remains ambiguous. The germline gives CDR1 MNHEY, CDR2 SMNVEV (reference sequence). The CDR3 spans 15 residues. V was clipped by 5 bases and J by 10 bases, with 23 bases between them. The CDR3 spells CASSTYSDTRWGAFF. As DNA, the CDR3 is TGTGCCAGCAGTACCTACTCCGACACCCGGTGGGGAGCTTTCTTT.

This chain uses TRBV5-1 with TRBJ1-3; D gene unclear. The CDR3 extends over 15 amino acids. Germline V gene data show CDR1 as SGHRS and CDR2 as YFSETQ. Trimming removed 5 bases at V and 0 bases at J, with 12 bases between. DNA of the CDR3: TGCGCCAGCAGGGTTGAGGCGGCCTCTGGAAACACCATATATTTT. Residues: CASRVEAASGNTIYF.

V and J are TRBV28 and TRBJ2-7; TRBD2 matches at 9 bases. The CDR3 is 14 residues long. Germline V gene lookup returns CDR1 MDHEN and CDR2 SYDVKM. V gave up 5 bases and J gave up 5 bases; unmatched junction bases: 7. Written as DNA, the CDR3 is TGTGCCAGCAGTCCCGCGGGGGGGCGGAACGAGCAGTACTTC. This translates into CASSPAGGRNEQYF.

The J gene is TRBJ2-7, the V gene TRBV5-5; D uncertain. V was pared by 2 bases and J by 5 bases, with 8 bases between. This CDR3 has 12 residues. Germline V gives CDR1 SGHKS, CDR2 YYEKEE (reference sequence). CDR3 bases: TGTGCCAGCAGCTTCGAGTTACACGAGCAGTACTTC. This encodes CASSFELHEQYF.

The chain combines TRBV27 with TRBJ2-5; D may be TRBD1 (6 bases). Germline V gene lookup returns CDR1 MNHEY and CDR2 SMNVEV (reference sequence). This CDR3 contains 12 residues. V was shortened by 6 bases and J by 7 bases, with 12 bases between the two germline ends. The CDR3 DNA is TGTGCCAGCAGGACAGGTGGTGGGACCCAGTACTTC. Amino acids: CASRTGGGTQYF.